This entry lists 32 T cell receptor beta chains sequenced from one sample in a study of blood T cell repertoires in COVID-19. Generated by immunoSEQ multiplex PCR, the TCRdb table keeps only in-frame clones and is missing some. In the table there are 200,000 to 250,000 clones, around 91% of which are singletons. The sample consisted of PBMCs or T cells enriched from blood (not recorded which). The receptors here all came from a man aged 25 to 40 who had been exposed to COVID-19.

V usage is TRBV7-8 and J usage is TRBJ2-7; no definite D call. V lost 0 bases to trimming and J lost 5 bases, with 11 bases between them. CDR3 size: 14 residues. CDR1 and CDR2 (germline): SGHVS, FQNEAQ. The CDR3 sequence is CASSLASGSHEQYF. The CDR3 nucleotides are TGTGCCAGCAGCTTAGCCTCAGGTTCCCACGAGCAGTACTTC.

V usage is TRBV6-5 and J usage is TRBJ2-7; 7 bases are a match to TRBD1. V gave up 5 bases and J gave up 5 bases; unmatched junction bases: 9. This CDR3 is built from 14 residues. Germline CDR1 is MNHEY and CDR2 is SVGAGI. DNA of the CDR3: TGTGCCAGCAGTCGCGACAGGGACCTCCACGAGCAGTACTTC. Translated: CASSRDRDLHEQYF.

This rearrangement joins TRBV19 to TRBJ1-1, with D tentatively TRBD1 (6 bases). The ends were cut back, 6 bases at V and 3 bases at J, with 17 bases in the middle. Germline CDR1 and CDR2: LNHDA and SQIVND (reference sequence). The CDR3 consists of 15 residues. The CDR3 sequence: CASRPGGLLYTEAFF. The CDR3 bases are TGTGCCAGTAGGCCCGGGGGGCTCCTATACACTGAAGCTTTCTTT. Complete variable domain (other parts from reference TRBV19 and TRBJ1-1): DGGITQSPKYLFRKEGQNVTLSCEQNLNHDAMYWYRQDPGQGLRLIYYSQIVNDFQKGDIAEGYSVSREKKESFPLTVTSAQKNPTAFYLCASRPGGLLYTEAFFGQGTRLTVV.

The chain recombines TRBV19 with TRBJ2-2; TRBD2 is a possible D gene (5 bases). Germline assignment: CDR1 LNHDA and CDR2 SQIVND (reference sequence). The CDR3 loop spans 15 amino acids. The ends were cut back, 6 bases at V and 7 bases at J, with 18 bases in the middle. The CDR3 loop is CASSPLDSDHGELFF. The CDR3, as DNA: TGTGCCAGTAGCCCCCTTGATAGCGACCACGGGGAGCTGTTTTTT.

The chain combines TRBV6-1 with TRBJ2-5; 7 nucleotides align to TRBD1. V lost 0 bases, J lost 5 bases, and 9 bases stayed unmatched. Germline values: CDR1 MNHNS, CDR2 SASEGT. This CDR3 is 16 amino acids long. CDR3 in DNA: TGTGCCAGCAGTGAAGCCAGGGGGTTCTCGCGGGAGACCCAGTACTTC. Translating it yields CASSEARGFSRETQYF.

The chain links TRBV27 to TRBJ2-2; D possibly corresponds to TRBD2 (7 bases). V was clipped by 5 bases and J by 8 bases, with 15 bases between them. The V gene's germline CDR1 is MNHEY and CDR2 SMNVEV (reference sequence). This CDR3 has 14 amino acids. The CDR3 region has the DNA TGTGCCAGCAGTCAAGGGGGGGGACCTGGGGAGCTGTTTTTT. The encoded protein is CASSQGGGPGELFF.

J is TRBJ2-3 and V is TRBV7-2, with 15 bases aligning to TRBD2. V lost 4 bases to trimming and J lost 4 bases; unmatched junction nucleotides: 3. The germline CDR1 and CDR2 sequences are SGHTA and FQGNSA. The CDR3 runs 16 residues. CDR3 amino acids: CASSSRTSGGADTQYF. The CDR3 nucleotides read TGTGCCAGCAGCTCGAGGACTAGCGGGGGGGCAGATACGCAGTATTTT.

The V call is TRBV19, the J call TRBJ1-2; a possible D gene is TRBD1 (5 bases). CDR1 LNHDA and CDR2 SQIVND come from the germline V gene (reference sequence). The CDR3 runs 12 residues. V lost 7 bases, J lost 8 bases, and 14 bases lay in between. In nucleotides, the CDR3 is TGTGCCAGTAAGGGGCGCAGGGTCGGCTACACCTTC. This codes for CASKGRRVGYTF.

The CDR3 nucleotides read TGTGCCAGCAGTCGGGCGGGCCCGAACGAGCAGTACTTC. This codes for CASSRAGPNEQYF. This chain connects TRBV27 to TRBJ2-7; D possibly corresponds to TRBD2 (5 bases). Trimming took off 5 bases at V and 5 bases at J, with 13 bases between the two ends. This CDR3 is built from 13 residues. Germline CDR1 MNHEY, CDR2 SMNVEV (reference sequence).

CDR3 amino acids: CAIRGTADTGELFF. CDR3 coding DNA: TGTGCCATCAGAGGGACAGCCGACACCGGGGAGCTGTTTTTT. The J gene is TRBJ2-2, the V gene TRBV10-3; 7 nucleotides align to TRBD1. This CDR3 has 14 residues. Germline CDR1 is ENHRY and CDR2 is SYGVKD. The junction had 4 bases not matched to a gene; V was cut back by 6 bases and J by 3 bases.

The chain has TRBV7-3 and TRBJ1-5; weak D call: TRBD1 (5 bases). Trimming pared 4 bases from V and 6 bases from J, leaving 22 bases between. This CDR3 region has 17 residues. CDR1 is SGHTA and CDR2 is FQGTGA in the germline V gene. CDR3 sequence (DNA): TGTGCCAGCAGCTCGCTTGGGGGGGTAAGCAGGATTCAGCCCCAGCATTTT. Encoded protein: CASSSLGGVSRIQPQHF.

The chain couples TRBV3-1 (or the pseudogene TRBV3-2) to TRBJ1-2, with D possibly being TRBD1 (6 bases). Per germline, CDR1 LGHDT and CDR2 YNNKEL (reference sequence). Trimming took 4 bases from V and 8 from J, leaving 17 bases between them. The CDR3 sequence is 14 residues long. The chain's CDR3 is CASSPTGRGDGYTF. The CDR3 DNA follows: TGTGCCAGCAGCCCGACAGGCCGTGGGGACGGCTACACCTTC.

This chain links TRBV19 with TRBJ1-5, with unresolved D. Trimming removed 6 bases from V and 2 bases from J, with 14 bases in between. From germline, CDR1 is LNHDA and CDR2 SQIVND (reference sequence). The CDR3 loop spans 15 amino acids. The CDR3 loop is CASRTGGEGNQPQHF. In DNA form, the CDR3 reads TGTGCCAGTAGAACGGGTGGGGAGGGCAATCAGCCCCAGCATTTT. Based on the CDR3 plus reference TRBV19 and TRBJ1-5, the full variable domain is DGGITQSPKYLFRKEGQNVTLSCEQNLNHDAMYWYRQDPGQGLRLIYYSQIVNDFQKGDIAEGYSVSREKKESFPLTVTSAQKNPTAFYLCASRTGGEGNQPQHFGDGTRLSIL.

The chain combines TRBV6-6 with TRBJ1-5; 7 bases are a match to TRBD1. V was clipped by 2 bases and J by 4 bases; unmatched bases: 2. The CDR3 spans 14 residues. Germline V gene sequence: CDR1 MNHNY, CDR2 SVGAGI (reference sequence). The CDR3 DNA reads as TGTGCCAGCAGTTACGGACAGGCTAATCAGCCCCAGCATTTT. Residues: CASSYGQANQPQHF.

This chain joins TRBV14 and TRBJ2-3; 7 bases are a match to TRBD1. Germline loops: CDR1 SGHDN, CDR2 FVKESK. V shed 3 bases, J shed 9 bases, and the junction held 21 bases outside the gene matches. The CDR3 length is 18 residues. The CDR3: CASSHHRQGLYIADTQYF. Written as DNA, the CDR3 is TGTGCCAGCAGCCACCACCGACAGGGTCTGTACATCGCGGACACGCAGTATTTT.

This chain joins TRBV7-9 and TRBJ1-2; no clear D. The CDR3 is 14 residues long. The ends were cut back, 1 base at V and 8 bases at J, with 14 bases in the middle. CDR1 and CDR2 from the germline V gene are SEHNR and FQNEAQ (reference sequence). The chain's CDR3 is CASSLDREARGYTF. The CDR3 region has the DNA TGTGCCAGCAGCTTAGACCGGGAAGCTAGGGGCTACACCTTC.

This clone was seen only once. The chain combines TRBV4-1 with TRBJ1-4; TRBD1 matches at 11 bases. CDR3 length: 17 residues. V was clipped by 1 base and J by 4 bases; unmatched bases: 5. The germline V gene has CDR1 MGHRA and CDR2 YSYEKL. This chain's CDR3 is CASSQGGQGGFNEKLFF. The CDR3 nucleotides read TGCGCCAGCAGCCAAGGGGGACAGGGGGGATTTAATGAAAAACTGTTTTTT.

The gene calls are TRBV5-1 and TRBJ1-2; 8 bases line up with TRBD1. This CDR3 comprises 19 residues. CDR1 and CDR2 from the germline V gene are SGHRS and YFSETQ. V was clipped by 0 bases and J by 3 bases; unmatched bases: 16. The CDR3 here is CASSLALGAGGLNHYGYTF. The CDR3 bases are TGCGCCAGCAGCTTGGCCCTCGGTGCAGGGGGCCTCAACCACTATGGCTACACCTTC.

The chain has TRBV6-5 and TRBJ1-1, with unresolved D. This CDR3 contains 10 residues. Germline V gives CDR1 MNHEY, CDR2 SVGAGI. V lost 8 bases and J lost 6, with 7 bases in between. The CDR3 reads CASVLAEAFF. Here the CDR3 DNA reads TGTGCCAGCGTGTTAGCTGAAGCTTTCTTT.

CDR3 in amino acids: CASSDGASGGSEQFF. The CDR3 DNA sequence: TGTGCCAGCAGCGATGGGGCTAGCGGGGGGAGTGAGCAGTTCTTC. The chain is built from TRBV9 and TRBJ2-1; 11 positions agree with TRBD2. Per germline, CDR1 SGDLS and CDR2 YYNGEE. Trimming removed 3 bases from V and 9 bases from J; junction bases left unmatched: 8. CDR3 length: 15 residues. The complete variable domain, with remaining parts taken from reference TRBV9 and TRBJ2-1, reads DSGVTQTPKHLITATGQRVTLRCSPRSGDLSVYWYQQSLDQGLQFLIQYYNGEERAKGNILERFSAQQFPDLHSELNLSSLELGDSALYFCASSDGASGGSEQFFGPGTRLTVL.

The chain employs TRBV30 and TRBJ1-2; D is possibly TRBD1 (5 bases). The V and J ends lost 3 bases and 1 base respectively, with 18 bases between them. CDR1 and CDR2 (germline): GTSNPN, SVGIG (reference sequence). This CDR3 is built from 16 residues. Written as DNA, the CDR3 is TGTGCCTGGAGCGCATTGACAGTAACTTTTAACTATGGCTACACCTTC. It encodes CAWSALTVTFNYGYTF.

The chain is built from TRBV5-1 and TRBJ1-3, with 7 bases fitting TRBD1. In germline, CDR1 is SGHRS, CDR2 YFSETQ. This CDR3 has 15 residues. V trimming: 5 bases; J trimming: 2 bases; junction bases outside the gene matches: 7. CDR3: CASSYQGDAGNTIYF. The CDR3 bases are TGCGCCAGCAGTTACCAGGGGGACGCTGGAAACACCATATATTTT.

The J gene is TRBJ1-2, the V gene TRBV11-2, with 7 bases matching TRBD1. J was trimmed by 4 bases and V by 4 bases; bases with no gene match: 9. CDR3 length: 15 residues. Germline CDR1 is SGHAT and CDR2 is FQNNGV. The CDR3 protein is CASSSPPTGPYGYTF. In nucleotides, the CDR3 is TGTGCCAGCAGCTCCCCCCCGACAGGGCCCTATGGCTACACCTTC.

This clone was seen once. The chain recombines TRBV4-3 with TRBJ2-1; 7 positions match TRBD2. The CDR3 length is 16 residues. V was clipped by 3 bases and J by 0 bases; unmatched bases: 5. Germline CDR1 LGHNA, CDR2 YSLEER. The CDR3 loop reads CASSQLAVGSYNEQFF. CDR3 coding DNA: TGCGCCAGCAGCCAGCTAGCGGTGGGCTCCTACAATGAGCAGTTCTTC.

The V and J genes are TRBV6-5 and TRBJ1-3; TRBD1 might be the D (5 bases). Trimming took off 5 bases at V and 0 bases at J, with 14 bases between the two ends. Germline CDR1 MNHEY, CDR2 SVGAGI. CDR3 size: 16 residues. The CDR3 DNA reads TGTGCCAGCAGTAACTTGGCGGACAACTCTGGAAACACCATATATTTT. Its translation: CASSNLADNSGNTIYF.

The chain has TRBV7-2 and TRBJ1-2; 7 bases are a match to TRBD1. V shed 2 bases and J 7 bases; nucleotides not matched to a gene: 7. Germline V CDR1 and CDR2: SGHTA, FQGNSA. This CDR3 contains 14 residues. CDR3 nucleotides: TGTGCCAGCAGCTTACCGGGACAGTGGGGTGGCTACACCTTC. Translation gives CASSLPGQWGGYTF.

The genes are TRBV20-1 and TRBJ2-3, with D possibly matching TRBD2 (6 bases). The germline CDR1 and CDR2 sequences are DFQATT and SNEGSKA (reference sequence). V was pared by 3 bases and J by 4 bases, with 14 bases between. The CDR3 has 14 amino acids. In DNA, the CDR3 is TGCAGTGCTAGTCTGTCGGGGGTTTCAGATACGCAGTATTTT. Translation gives CSASLSGVSDTQYF.

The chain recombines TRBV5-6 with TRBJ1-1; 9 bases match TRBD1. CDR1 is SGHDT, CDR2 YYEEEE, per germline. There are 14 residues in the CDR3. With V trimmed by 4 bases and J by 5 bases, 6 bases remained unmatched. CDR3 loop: CASSHRGLGTEAFF. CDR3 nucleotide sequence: TGTGCCAGCAGCCACAGGGGGCTTGGAACTGAAGCTTTCTTT.

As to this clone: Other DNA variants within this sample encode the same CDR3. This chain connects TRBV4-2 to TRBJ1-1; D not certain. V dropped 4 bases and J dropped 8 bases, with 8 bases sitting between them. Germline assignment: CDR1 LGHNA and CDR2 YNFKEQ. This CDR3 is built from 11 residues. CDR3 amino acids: CASSPGIEAFF. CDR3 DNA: TGTGCCAGCAGCCCGGGGATCGAAGCTTTCTTT.

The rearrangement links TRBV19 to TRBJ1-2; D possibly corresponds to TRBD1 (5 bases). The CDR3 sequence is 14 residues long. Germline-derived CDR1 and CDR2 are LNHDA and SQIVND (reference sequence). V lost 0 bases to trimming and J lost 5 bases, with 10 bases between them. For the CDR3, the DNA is TGTGCCAGTAGTATAGAGGACATAAGATATGGCTACACCTTC. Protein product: CASSIEDIRYGYTF.

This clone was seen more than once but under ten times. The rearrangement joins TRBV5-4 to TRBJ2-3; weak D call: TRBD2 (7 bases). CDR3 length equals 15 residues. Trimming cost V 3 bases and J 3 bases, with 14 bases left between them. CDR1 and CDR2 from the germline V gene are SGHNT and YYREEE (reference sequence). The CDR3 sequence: CASSYLGGRTDTQYF. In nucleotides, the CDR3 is TGTGCCAGCAGCTACCTGGGGGGGCGGACAGATACGCAGTATTTT.

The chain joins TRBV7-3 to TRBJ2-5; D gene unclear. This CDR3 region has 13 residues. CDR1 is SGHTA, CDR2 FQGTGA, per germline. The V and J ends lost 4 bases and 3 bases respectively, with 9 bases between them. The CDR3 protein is CASSYDSEETQYF. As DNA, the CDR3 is TGTGCCAGCAGCTACGACTCTGAAGAGACCCAGTACTTC.